This T cell receptor (beta chain) was documented in a study of OX40 agonist ivuxolimab in advanced cancers. Produced via immunoSEQ multiplex PCR; TCRdb's table is partial and in-frame only. The profile shows about 28,000 clones, 65% to 90% of them singletons. Losses at the gene ends were 2 bases for V and 1 base for J; bases not matched to a gene: 0. There are 15 residues in the CDR3. Germline V gene lookup returns CDR1 SGHTA and CDR2 FQGTGA. The sequenced sample was CD4+ or CD8+ T cells sorted from blood, obtained in a trial of the OX40 agonist ivuxolimab. The V gene is TRBV7-3, the J gene TRBJ2-3; 10 nucleotides align to TRBD2. The receptor comes from an adult with an advanced solid tumor such as melanoma, head and neck, liver or kidney cancer. CDR3 protein: CASSLLAGGTDTQYF. The CDR3 DNA sequence: TGTGCCAGCAGCTTACTAGCGGGGGGCACAGATACGCAGTATTTT.